A selection of T cell receptor beta chains follows, all from one sample in a study of breast tumors, draining lymph nodes, adjacent tissues. TCRdb reprocessed the multiplex PCR reads with MiXCR, giving one entry per CDR3 protein. Of roughly 7,000 distinct CDR3 sequences in the sample, over 40% were seen once. Sample: tumor-adjacent breast tissue. The receptors come from a female donor with breast cancer. Some clones in this sample may be carry-over from other donors' samples. CDR3s include the opening cysteine and the closing phenylalanine or tryptophan. The order of the fields is V gene, D gene, J gene, clone size, CDR3 DNA, CDR3 protein. A D gene is named only where the DNA matches it firmly. Clone size appears in some rows only: once, few, many, or a class for an expanded clone.

TRBV6-6	TRBD2	TRBJ2-3	.	TGTGCCAGCAGGCTACGGACTAGCGGGGGCACAGATACGCAGTATTTT	CASRLRTSGGTDTQYF
TRBV5-8	TRBD2	TRBJ2-1	many	TGTGCCAGCCCAAGACTAGCGAGCTCCTACAATGAGCAGTTCTTC	CASPRLASSYNEQFF
TRBV4-1	.	TRBJ2-6	.	TGCGCCAGCAGCCAGGCTCAGAGTGCCGGGGCCAACGTCCTGACTTTC	CASSQAQSAGANVLTF
TRBV6-1	.	TRBJ1-3	many	TGTGCCAGCAGCCGTTATAAAACGACTGGCTCTGGAAACACCATATATTTT	CASSRYKTTGSGNTIYF
TRBV12-3/TRBV12-4	TRBD1	TRBJ2-2	.	TGTGCCAGCAGTTTTAGACAGGGGGGGACCGGGGAGCTGTTTTTT	CASSFRQGGTGELFF
TRBV29-1	TRBD2	TRBJ2-1	.	TGCAGCGTGGTGGCGGGGGGAACCTACAATGAGCAGTTCTTC	CSVVAGGTYNEQFF
TRBV10-3	TRBD1	TRBJ2-1	many	TGTGCCATCAGTGAGTCACCGACAGGGAATTACAATGAGCAGTTCTTC	CAISESPTGNYNEQFF
TRBV29-1	TRBD2	TRBJ2-1	many	TGCAGCGCCGTCCAAGCCGGACTAGCGGCCTACAATGAGCAGTTCTTC	CSAVQAGLAAYNEQFF
TRBV11-3	TRBD1	TRBJ2-1	medium-sized	TGTGCCAGCAGCTCAGGGGGCGGCGGCAATGAGCAGTTCTTC	CASSSGGGGNEQFF
TRBV19	.	TRBJ2-5	.	TGTGCCAGTAAGGAATCGGGACCCAACGCTGAGACCCAGTACTTC	CASKESGPNAETQYF
TRBV11-2	TRBD2	TRBJ2-5	.	TGTGCCAGCAGCTATGGACTAGCGGGACGGGGGGAGACCCAGTACTTC	CASSYGLAGRGETQYF
TRBV24-1	.	TRBJ2-1	medium-sized	TGTGCCACCAGTGATTTCGGGCAGGGTATAGAAAATGAGCAGTTCTTC	CATSDFGQGIENEQFF
TRBV20-1	TRBD1	TRBJ1-4	many	TGCAGTGCGCCCCGGGACAGTCCAACTAATGAAAAACTGTTTTTT	CSAPRDSPTNEKLFF
TRBV4-3	.	TRBJ1-6	.	TGCGCCAGCAGCCAAGAATACAGGGCGATTCCGGCTTCGTTT	CASSQEYRAIPASF
TRBV28	.	TRBJ1-1	few	TGTGCCAGCAGTTTCTGGGGGCGGGCTGAAGCTTTCTTT	CASSFWGRAEAFF
TRBV11-2	.	TRBJ2-7	.	TGTGCCAGCAGCTCCTCCCTCCACGAGCAGTACTTC	CASSSSLHEQYF
TRBV7-8	TRBD1	TRBJ1-2	.	TGTGCCAGCAGCTTAGCGGGACAGGGATCGGATGGCTACACCTTC	CASSLAGQGSDGYTF
TRBV6-5	.	TRBJ2-7	.	TGTGCCAGCAAGACAGGATACGAGCAGTACTTC	CASKTGYEQYF
TRBV28	.	TRBJ1-2	.	TGTGCCAGCACCATGACAGCTCATGGCTACACCTTC	CASTMTAHGYTF
TRBV6-4	.	TRBJ2-1	.	TGTGCCAGCAGTGACTCTGACCTTGGTGAGCAGTTCTTC	CASSDSDLGEQFF
TRBV10-3	TRBD1	TRBJ2-2	many	TGTGCCATCACCCTGACAGGGAACGGGGAGCTGTTTTTT	CAITLTGNGELFF
TRBV5-6	.	TRBJ2-5	large	TGTGCCAGCAGCTTGGAGGAGGAAGAGACCCAGTACTTC	CASSLEEEETQYF
TRBV7-7	.	TRBJ2-1	large	TGTGCTAGCAGTTCAGACTTGTGGGATGAGCAGTTCTTC	CASSSDLWDEQFF
TRBV5-6	TRBD2	TRBJ2-3	.	TGTGCCAGCAGCTTATTCGGAATTGCTAGCGGGAGGACGGATACGCAGTATTTT	CASSLFGIASGRTDTQYF
TRBV29-1	.	TRBJ2-5	.	TGCAGCGTTGAAGGGGGACAAGAGACCCAGTACTTC	CSVEGGQETQYF
TRBV20-1	TRBD1	TRBJ2-5	many	TGCAGTGCTAGAGATCGACGTGACAGGGGGCGGGTACCTATACTGGAATTGGGGCAAGAGACCCAGTACTTC	CSARDRRDRGRVPILELGQETQYF
TRBV5-4	TRBD2	TRBJ2-3	.	TGTGCCAGCACCGGTACTAGCGGGCCACATTATACGCAGTATTTT	CASTGTSGPHYTQYF
TRBV12-3/TRBV12-4	TRBD1	TRBJ2-7	medium-sized	TGTGCCAGCATGACAGGGAGCTCCTACGAGCAGTACTTC	CASMTGSSYEQYF
TRBV11-2	TRBD1	TRBJ2-1	.	TGTGCCAGCAGCTTAGGGACAGGGGGCTATTACAATGAGCAGTTCTTC	CASSLGTGGYYNEQFF
TRBV27	.	TRBJ1-1	.	TGTGCCAGCAGTACTAGGACAGCTTTGAACACTGAAGCTTTCTTT	CASSTRTALNTEAFF
TRBV28	.	TRBJ2-4	many	TGTGCCAGCACCTCCCAGCCCGGGACACGGCTCAAAAACATTCAGTACTTC	CASTSQPGTRLKNIQYF
TRBV19	TRBD1	TRBJ2-2	few	TGTGCCAGTAGTACCAATCAGGGGGCCGGGGAGCTGTTTTTT	CASSTNQGAGELFF
TRBV10-3	.	TRBJ2-3	medium-sized	TGTGCCATCAGTGAGTCCGTAGTAGATACGCAGTATTTT	CAISESVVDTQYF
TRBV6-1	.	TRBJ2-1	many	TGTGCCAGCAGTGTTATGAAGGGTGGGAATGAGCAGTTCTTC	CASSVMKGGNEQFF
TRBV7-8	.	TRBJ1-3	many	TGTGCCAGCAGCTTAGGGACTACTGGAAACACCATATATTTT	CASSLGTTGNTIYF
TRBV2	TRBD1	TRBJ1-2	medium-sized	TGTGCCAGCAGCGAACACCAGGGACAGGGCGACTATGGCTACACCTTC	CASSEHQGQGDYGYTF
TRBV20-1	.	TRBJ1-5	medium-sized	TGCAGTGCTAAGCCTCGGGAGCTACGGCAGCCCCAGCATTTT	CSAKPRELRQPQHF
TRBV7-6	.	TRBJ1-4	.	TGTGCCAGCAGCTTCGGTGGGGGCTATGAAAAACTGTTTTTT	CASSFGGGYEKLFF
TRBV29-1	.	TRBJ2-7	medium-sized	TGCAGCGTGCGACATTACGAGCAGTACTTC	CSVRHYEQYF
TRBV12-3/TRBV12-4	.	TRBJ1-2	.	TGTGCCAGCAGTCCGGGCCGGTCTGGCTACACCTTC	CASSPGRSGYTF
TRBV29-1	.	TRBJ2-1	.	TGCAGCGGCAGCCAATCTTACAATGAGCAGTTCTTC	CSGSQSYNEQFF
TRBV7-2	.	TRBJ1-3	many	TGTGCCAGCAGCTTAGAGGTGGGGAACGGAAACACCATATATTTT	CASSLEVGNGNTIYF
TRBV4-1	.	TRBJ1-2	many	TGCGCCAGCAGCCAAGGAGGGTATGGGGCTAACTATGGCTACACCTTC	CASSQGGYGANYGYTF
TRBV5-1	.	TRBJ1-6	medium-sized	TGCGCCAGCAGCTTGAGGACGACGCGGGGGGGAGTTTTTAATTCACCCCTCCACTTT	CASSLRTTRGGVFNSPLHF
TRBV29-1	TRBD1	TRBJ2-1	.	TGCAGCGAAGGACAGGGGGCGCGGTATGAGCAGTTCTTC	CSEGQGARYEQFF
TRBV20-1	TRBD1	TRBJ1-6	.	TGCAGTGCTAGAGACCTCGGGACAGGGGGACCCCTCCACTTT	CSARDLGTGGPLHF
TRBV25-1	TRBD2	TRBJ2-5	many	TGTGCCAGCACCCCCGGGCGGGGGGCGGGAGAGACCCAGTACTTC	CASTPGRGAGETQYF
TRBV20-1	.	TRBJ2-3	many	TGCAGTGCTGGGGGGTCTGAGGGACTGCCAGATACGCAGTATTTT	CSAGGSEGLPDTQYF
TRBV6-2/TRBV6-3	TRBD1	TRBJ1-1	.	TGTGCCAGCAGTCCAACCGGGACAGCATTTTCGAACACTGAAGCTTTCTTT	CASSPTGTAFSNTEAFF
TRBV28	TRBD2	TRBJ2-1	many	TGTGCCAGCACCATTGCTGGACTAGGGGACAATGAGCAGTTCTTC	CASTIAGLGDNEQFF
TRBV10-2	TRBD1	TRBJ1-1	few	TGCGCCAGCAGTGACCGACAGGGGGTCCGAACTGAAGCTTTCTTT	CASSDRQGVRTEAFF